This TCR beta chain was captured in a study of naive and memory T cell subsets. In this sample, this clonotype turned up many times. Its antigen is not identified. Germline V gives CDR1 SGDLS, CDR2 YYNGEE. The CDR3 runs to 16 residues. Trimming took off 5 bases at V and 2 bases at J, with 20 bases between the two ends. Alpha and beta libraries were amplified separately from the second PCR onward. An equimolar mix of two oligonucleotides served as the beta constant-region primer for TRBC1 and TRBC2. Nested alpha and beta constant-region primers with the SP2 primer drove four PCR rounds on ligated cDNA. An oligonucleotide with the SP2 primer and a 12-nucleotide UMI was ligated to the cDNA 3' end. TCRdb independently ran MiXCR on the UMI-ligation and nested PCR reads; one entry per CDR3 protein. The data show about 90,000 distinct CDR3 sequences, about 11% seen once. Findings of the study overall: Possibly reflecting memory cells re-expressing CD45RA, a few larger clonotypes occurred in naive repertoires, especially CD8. Over 90% of naive TCR sequences appeared only once after error correction, unlike memory subsets. TCR counts from RNA may reflect activation-linked expression changes.

The sequenced sample was naive CD4+ T cells from blood. The genes are TRBV9 and TRBJ2-7; D gene unclear. The source is a human donor in good health. This chain's CDR3 is CASSYSGVGSPYEQYF. Written as DNA, the CDR3 is TGTGCCAGCAGTTACAGTGGGGTCGGTAGTCCCTACGAGCAGTACTTC. Full variable domain (outside the CDR3, taken from reference TRBV9 and TRBJ2-7): DSGVTQTPKHLITATGQRVTLRCSPRSGDLSVYWYQQSLDQGLQFLIQYYNGEERAKGNILERFSAQQFPDLHSELNLSSLELGDSALYFCASSYSGVGSPYEQYFGPGTRLTVT.